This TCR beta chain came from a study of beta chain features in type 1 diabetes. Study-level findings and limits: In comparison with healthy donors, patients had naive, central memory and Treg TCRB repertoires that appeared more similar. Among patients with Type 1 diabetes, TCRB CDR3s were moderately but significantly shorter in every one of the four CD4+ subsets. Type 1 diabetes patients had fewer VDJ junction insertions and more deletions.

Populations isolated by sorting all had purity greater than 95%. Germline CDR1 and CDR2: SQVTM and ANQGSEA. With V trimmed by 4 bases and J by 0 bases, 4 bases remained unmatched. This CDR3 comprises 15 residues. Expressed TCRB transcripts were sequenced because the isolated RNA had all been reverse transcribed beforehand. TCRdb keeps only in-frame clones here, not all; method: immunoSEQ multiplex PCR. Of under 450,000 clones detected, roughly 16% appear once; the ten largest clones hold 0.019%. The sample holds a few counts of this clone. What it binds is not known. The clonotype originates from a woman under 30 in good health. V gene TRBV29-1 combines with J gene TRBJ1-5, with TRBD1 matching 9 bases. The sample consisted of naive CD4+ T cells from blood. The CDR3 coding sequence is TGCAGCGTTGGAGACAGGGGGTTTAGCAATCAGCCCCAGCATTTT. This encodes CSVGDRGFSNQPQHF.